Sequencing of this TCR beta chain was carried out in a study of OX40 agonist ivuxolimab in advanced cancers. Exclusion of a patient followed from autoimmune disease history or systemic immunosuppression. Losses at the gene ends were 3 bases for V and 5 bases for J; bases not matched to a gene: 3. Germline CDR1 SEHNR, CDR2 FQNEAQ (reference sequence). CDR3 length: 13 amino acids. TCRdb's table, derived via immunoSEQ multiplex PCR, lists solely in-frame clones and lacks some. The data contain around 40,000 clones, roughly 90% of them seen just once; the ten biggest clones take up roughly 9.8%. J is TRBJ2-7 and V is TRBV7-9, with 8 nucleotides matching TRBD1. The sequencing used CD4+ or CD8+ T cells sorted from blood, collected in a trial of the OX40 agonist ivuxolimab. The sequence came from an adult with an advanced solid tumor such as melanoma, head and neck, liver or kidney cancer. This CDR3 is CASSFGTGHEQYV. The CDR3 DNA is TGTGCCAGCAGCTTCGGGACAGGTCACGAGCAGTACGTC.